This passage covers 4 T cell receptor beta chains from one sample sequenced in a study of blood T cell repertoires in COVID-19. TCRdb's table, derived via immunoSEQ multiplex PCR, lists solely in-frame clones and lacks some. The table lists 70,000 or so clones, roughly 87% of them singletons. The material sequenced was peripheral blood. The receptors were gathered from a woman aged 18-29 years with acute or convalescent COVID-19.

The J gene is TRBJ1-2, the V gene TRBV19, with 8 nucleotides matching TRBD1. This CDR3 contains 14 residues. The germline gives CDR1 LNHDA, CDR2 SQIVND (reference sequence). With V trimmed by 8 bases and J by 3 bases, 8 bases remained unmatched. CDR3 residues: CASSSDREDYGYTF. CDR3 nucleotide sequence: TGTGCCAGTTCCTCGGACAGGGAGGACTATGGCTACACCTTC. Supplemented by reference TRBV19 and TRBJ1-2, the full variable domain reads DGGITQSPKYLFRKEGQNVTLSCEQNLNHDAMYWYRQDPGQGLRLIYYSQIVNDFQKGDIAEGYSVSREKKESFPLTVTSAQKNPTAFYLCASSSDREDYGYTFGSGTRLTVV.

V gene TRBV2 combines with J gene TRBJ1-2; D may be TRBD1 (5 bases). Germline lookup yields CDR1 SNHLY and CDR2 FYNNEI. The CDR3 runs 13 residues. Trimming stripped 10 bases from V and 8 bases from J, with 20 bases between. This chain's CDR3 is CANKNTGYEGYTF. For the CDR3, the DNA is TGTGCCAACAAAAATACAGGATATGAGGGCTACACCTTC.

V is TRBV4-1 and J is TRBJ2-1; 9 positions agree with TRBD2. This CDR3 contains 20 residues. In germline, CDR1 is MGHRA, CDR2 YSYEKL. The ends lost 4 bases at V and 16 bases at J; junction bases unmatched: 32. The DNA of the CDR3 is TGCGCCAGCAGCCTACTTCTTCCAGGGACCGCGGCGGAGGTGCGGGAGGGCCTATTCTTC. It is translated as CASSLLLPGTAAEVREGLFF.

The gene calls are TRBV28 and TRBJ1-5, with 8 bases lining up with TRBD1. Looked up from germline, CDR1 is MDHEN and CDR2 is SYDVKM. J lost 4 bases, V lost 3 bases, and 8 bases had no gene match. The CDR3 totals 16 residues. The CDR3 reads CASSLRPGGLNQPQHF. The CDR3 DNA reads as TGTGCCAGCAGTTTGCGCCCAGGGGGCTTAAATCAGCCCCAGCATTTT.